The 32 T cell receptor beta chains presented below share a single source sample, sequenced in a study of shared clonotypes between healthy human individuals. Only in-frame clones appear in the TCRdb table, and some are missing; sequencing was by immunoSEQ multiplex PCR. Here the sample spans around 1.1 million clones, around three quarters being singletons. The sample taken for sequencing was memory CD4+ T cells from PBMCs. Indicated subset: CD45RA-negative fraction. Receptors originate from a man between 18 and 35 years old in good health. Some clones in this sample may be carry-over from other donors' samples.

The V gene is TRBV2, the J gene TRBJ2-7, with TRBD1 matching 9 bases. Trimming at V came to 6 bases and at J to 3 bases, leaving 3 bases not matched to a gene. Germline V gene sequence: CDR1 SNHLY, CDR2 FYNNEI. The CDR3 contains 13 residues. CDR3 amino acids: CASRGTGNYEQYF. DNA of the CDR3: TGTGCCAGCAGGGGGACAGGGAACTACGAGCAGTACTTC.

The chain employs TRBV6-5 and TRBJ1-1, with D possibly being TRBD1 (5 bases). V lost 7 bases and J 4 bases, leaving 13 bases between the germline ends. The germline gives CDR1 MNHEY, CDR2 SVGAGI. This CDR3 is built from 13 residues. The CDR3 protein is CASNQGLATEAFF. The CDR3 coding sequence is TGTGCCAGCAACCAGGGCTTGGCCACTGAAGCTTTCTTT.

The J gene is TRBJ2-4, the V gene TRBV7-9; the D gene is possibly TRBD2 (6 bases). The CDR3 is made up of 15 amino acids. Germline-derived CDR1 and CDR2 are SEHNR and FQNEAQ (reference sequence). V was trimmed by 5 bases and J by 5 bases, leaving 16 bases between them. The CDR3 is CASSLERGGENIQYF. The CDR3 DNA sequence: TGTGCCAGCAGCCTGGAAAGGGGAGGTGAAAACATTCAGTACTTC.

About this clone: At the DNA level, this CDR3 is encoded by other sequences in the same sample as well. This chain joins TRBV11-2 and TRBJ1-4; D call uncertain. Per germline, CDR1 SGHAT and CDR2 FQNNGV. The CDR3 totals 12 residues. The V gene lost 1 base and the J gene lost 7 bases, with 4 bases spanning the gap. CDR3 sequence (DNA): TGTGCCAGCAGCTTAGTGGTTGAAAAACTGTTTTTT. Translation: CASSLVVEKLFF.

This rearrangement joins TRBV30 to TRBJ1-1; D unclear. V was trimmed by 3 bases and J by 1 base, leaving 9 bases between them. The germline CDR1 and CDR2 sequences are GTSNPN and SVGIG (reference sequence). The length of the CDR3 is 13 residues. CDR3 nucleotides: TGTGCCTGGAGCATGAGGGCGAACACTGAAGCTTTCTTT. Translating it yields CAWSMRANTEAFF.

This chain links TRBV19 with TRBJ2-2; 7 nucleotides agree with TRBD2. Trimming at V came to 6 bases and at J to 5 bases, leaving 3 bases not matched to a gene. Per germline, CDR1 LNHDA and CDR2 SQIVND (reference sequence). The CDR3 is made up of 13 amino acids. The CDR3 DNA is TGTGCCAGTAGGTTGGGAGGGACCGGGGAGCTGTTTTTT. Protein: CASRLGGTGELFF.

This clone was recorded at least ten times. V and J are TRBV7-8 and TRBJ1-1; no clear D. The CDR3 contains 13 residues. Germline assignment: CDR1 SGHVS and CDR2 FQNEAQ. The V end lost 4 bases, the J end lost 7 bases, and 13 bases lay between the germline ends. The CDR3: CASSSGGRGEAFF. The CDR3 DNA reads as TGTGCCAGCAGCTCCGGAGGTCGGGGTGAAGCTTTCTTT.

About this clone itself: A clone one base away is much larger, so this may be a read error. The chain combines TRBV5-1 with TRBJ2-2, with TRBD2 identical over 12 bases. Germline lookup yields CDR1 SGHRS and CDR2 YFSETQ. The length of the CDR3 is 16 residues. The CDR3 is CANSLAGGTNTGELFF. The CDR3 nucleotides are TGCGCCAACAGCCTAGCGGGAGGGACGAACACCGGGGAGCTGTTTTTT.

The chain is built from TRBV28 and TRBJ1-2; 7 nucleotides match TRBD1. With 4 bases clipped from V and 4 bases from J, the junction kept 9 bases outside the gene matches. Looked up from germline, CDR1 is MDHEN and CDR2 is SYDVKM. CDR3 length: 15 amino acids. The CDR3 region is CASSSPGTERYGYTF. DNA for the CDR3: TGTGCCAGCAGTTCCCCCGGGACAGAGCGCTATGGCTACACCTTC.

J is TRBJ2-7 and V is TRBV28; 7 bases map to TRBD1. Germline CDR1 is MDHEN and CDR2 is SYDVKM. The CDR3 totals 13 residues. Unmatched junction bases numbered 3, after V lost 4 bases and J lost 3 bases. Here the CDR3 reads CASSSQGVYEQYF. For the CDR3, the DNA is TGTGCCAGCAGTTCCCAGGGGGTCTACGAGCAGTACTTC. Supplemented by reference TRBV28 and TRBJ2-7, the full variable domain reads DVKVTQSSRYLVKRTGEKVFLECVQDMDHENMFWYRQDPGLGLRLIYFSYDVKMKEKGDIPEGYSVSREKKERFSLILESASTNQTSMYLCASSSQGVYEQYFGPGTRLTVT.

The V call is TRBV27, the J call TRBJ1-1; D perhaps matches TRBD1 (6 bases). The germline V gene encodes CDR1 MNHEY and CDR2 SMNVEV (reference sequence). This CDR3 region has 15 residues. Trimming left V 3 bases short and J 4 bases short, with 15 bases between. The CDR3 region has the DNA TGTGCCAGCAGTTTGAACTGGGGGCCGGGCACTGAAGCTTTCTTT. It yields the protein CASSLNWGPGTEAFF.

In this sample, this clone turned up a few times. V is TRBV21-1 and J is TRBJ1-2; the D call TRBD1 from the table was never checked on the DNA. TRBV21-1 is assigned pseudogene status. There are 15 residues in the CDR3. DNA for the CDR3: TGTGCCAGCAGCAGATTCAGGGGGCCGGTTTCTGGCTACACCTTC. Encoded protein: CASSRFRGPVSGYTF.

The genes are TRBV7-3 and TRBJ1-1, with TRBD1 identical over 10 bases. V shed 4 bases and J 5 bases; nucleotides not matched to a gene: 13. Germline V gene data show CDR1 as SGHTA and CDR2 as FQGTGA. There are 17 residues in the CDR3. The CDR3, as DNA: TGTGCCAGCAGCTCCAACCGACCGGGACAGGGGCGAACTGAAGCTTTCTTT. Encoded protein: CASSSNRPGQGRTEAFF.

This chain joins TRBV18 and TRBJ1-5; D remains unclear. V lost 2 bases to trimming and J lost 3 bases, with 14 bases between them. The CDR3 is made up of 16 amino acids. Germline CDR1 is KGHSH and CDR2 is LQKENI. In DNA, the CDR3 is TGTGCCAGCTCACCATATTCGGATGCCAACAATCAGCCCCAGCATTTT. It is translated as CASSPYSDANNQPQHF.

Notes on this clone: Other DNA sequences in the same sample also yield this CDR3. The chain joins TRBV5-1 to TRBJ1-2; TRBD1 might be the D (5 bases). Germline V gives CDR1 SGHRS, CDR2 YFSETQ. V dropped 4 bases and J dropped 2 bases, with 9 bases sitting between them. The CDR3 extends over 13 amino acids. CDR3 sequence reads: CASSPGENYGYTF. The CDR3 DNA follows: TGCGCCAGCAGCCCGGGGGAGAACTATGGCTACACCTTC.

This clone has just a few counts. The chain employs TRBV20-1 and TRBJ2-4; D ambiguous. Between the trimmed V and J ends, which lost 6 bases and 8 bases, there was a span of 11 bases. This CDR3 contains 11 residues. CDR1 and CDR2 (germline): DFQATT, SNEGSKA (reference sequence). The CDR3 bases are TGCAGTGCCACCACCCGGGACATTCAGTACTTC. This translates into CSATTRDIQYF.

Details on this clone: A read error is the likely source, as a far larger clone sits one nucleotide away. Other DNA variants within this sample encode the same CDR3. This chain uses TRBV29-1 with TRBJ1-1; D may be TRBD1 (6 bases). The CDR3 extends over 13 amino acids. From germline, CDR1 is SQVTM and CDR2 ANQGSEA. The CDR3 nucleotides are TGCAGCGAATCTGGGGCCCGGGACACTGAGGCTTTCTTT. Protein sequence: CSESGARDTEAFF.

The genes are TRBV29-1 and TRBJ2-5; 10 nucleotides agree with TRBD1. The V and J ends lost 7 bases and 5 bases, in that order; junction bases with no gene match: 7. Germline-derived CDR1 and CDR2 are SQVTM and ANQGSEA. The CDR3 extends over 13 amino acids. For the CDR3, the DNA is TGCAGCGACCGGGACAGGGGTAGTGAGACCCAGTACTTC. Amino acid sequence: CSDRDRGSETQYF.

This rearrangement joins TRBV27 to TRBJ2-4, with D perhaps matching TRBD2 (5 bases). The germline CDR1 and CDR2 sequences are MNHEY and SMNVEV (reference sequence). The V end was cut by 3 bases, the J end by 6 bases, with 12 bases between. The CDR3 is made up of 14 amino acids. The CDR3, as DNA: TGTGCCAGCAGTTTCGGTCTAGGAGGAAACATTCAGTACTTC. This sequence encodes CASSFGLGGNIQYF.

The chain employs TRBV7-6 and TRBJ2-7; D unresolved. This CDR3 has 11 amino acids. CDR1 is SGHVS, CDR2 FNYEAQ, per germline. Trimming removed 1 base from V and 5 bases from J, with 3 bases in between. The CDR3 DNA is TGTGCCAGCAGCTTAGAGCACGAGCAGTACTTC. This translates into CASSLEHEQYF.

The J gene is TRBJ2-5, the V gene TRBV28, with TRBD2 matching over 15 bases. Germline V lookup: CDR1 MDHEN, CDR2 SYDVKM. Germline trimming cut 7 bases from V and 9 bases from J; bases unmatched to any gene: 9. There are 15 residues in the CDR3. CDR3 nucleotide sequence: TGTGCCAGCAATGTAGGGACTAGCGGGAGGTCGGCCCAGTACTTC. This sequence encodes CASNVGTSGRSAQYF.

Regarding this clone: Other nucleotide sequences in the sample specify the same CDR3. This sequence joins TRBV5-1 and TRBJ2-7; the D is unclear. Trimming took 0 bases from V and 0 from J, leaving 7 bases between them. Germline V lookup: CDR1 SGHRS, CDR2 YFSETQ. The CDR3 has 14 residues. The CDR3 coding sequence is TGCGCCAGCAGCTTGGCGGTGGGCTCCTACGAGCAGTACTTC. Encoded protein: CASSLAVGSYEQYF.

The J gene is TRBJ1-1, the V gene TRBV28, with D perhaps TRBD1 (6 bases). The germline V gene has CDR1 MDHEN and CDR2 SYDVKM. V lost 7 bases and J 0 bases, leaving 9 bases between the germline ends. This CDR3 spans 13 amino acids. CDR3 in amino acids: CASIGQMNTEAFF. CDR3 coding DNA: TGTGCCAGCATAGGACAGATGAACACTGAAGCTTTCTTT.

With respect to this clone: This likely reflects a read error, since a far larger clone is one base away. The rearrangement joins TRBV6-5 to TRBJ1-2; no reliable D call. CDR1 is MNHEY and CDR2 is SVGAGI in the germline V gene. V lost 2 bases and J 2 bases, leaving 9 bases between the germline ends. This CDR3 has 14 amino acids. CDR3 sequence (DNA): TGTGCCAGCAGTTACAGGGCGGGAAACTATGGCTACACCTTC. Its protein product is CASSYRAGNYGYTF.

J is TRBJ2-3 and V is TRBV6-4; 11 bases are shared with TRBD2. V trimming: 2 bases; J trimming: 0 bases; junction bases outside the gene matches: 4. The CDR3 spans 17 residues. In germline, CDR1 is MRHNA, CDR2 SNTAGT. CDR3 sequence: CASSDPGTSGSTDTQYF. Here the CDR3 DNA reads TGTGCCAGCAGTGACCCCGGGACTAGCGGAAGCACAGATACGCAGTATTTT.

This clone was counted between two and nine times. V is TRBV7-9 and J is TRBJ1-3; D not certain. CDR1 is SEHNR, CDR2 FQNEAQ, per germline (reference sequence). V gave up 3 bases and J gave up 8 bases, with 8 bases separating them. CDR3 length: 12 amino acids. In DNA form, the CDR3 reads TGTGCCAGCAGCTTGGCGGGAGACACCATATATTTT. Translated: CASSLAGDTIYF.

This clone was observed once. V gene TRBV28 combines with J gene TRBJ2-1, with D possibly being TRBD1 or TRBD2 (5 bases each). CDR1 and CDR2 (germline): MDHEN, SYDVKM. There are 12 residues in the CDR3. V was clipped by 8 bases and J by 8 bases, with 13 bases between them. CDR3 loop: CASGGRIDEQFF. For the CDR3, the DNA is TGTGCCAGCGGGGGTAGAATCGATGAGCAGTTCTTC.

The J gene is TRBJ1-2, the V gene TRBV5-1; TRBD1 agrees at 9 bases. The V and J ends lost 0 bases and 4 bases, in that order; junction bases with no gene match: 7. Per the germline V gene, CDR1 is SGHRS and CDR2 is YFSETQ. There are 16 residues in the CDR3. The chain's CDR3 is CASSLGGTGKIYGYTF. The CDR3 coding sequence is TGCGCCAGCAGCTTGGGCGGGACAGGGAAAATCTATGGCTACACCTTC.

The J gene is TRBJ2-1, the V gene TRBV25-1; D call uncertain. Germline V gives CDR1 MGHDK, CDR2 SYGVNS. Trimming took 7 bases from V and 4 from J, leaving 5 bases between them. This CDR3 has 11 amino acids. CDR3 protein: CASNRYNEQFF. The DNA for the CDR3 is TGTGCCAGCAATCGATACAATGAGCAGTTCTTC. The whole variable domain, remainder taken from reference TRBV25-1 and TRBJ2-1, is EADIYQTPRYLVIGTGKKITLECSQTMGHDKMYWYQQDPGMELHLIHYSYGVNSTEKGDLSSESTVSRIRTEHFPLTLESARPSHTSQYLCASNRYNEQFFGPGTRLTVL.

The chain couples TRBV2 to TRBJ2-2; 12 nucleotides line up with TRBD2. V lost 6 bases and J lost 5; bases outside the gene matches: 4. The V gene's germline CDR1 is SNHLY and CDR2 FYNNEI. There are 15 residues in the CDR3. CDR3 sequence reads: CASSPTSGRTGELFF. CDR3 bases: TGTGCCAGCAGCCCGACTAGCGGGAGAACCGGGGAGCTGTTTTTT.

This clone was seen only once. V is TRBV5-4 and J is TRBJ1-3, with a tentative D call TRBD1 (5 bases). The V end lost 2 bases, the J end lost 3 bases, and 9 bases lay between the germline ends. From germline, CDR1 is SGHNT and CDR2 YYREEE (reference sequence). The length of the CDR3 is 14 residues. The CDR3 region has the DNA TGTGCCAGCAGCTTAGGGACGGATGGAAACACCATATATTTT. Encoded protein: CASSLGTDGNTIYF.

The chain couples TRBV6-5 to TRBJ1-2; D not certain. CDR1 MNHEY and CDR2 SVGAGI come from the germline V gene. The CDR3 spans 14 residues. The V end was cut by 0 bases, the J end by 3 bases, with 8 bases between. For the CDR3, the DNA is TGTGCCAGCAGTTACTCCAGGAGGGACTATGGCTACACCTTC. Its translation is CASSYSRRDYGYTF.